The 26 T cell receptor beta chains in this list originate from one sample, sequenced in a study of breast tumors, draining lymph nodes, adjacent tissues. TCRdb re-called the multiplex PCR reads with MiXCR, one entry per CDR3 protein. The profile shows 200,000 to 250,000 distinct CDR3 sequences, about 32% of them singletons. Axillary draining lymph nodes of breast cancer patients supplied the node samples. The specimen was axillary lymph node tissue. The receptors originated from a female donor with breast cancer. Some clones in this sample may be carry-over from other donors' samples.

The CDR3 DNA is TGTGCCAGCAGTCACCCGGGACTAGCGGGAGTCAATGAGCAGTTCTTC. Translating it yields CASSHPGLAGVNEQFF. This chain joins TRBV6-6 and TRBJ2-1; TRBD2 matches 14 bases. Germline loops: CDR1 MNHNY, CDR2 SVGAGI (reference sequence). The CDR3 sequence is 16 residues long. V lost 5 bases, J lost 6 bases, and 6 bases stayed unmatched.

The chain recombines TRBV12-3 or TRBV12-4 with TRBJ2-5; possible D gene TRBD1, 5 bases. Trimming took off 5 bases at V and 5 bases at J, with 12 bases between the two ends. The CDR3 loop spans 13 amino acids. CDR3 in amino acids: CASSPFRQETQYF. DNA for the CDR3: TGTGCCAGCAGTCCGTTCCGACAGGAGACCCAGTACTTC.

Worth noting for this clonotype: One end of the junction is discordant with germline, which a read error may explain. This chain uses TRBV7-8 with TRBJ1-4; a possible D gene is TRBD1 (6 bases). This CDR3 region has 14 residues. Germline V gene data show CDR1 as SGHVS and CDR2 as FQNEAQ. CDR3: CASSSGGAGEKLSF. The CDR3 region has the DNA TGTGCCAGCAGTTCTGGGGGCGCGGGTGAAAAACTGTCTTTT.

Ten or more counts support this clonotype. The chain carries TRBV5-1 and TRBJ2-1; 9 bases line up with TRBD1. Trimming at V came to 5 bases and at J to 2 bases, leaving 5 bases not matched to a gene. Germline CDR1 and CDR2: SGHRS and YFSETQ. The CDR3 totals 15 residues. Written as DNA, the CDR3 is TGCGCCAGCAGACCCGGGACAGGGACCTACAATGAGCAGTTCTTC. Its translation is CASRPGTGTYNEQFF.

This clonotype was found many times. This chain joins TRBV12-3 or TRBV12-4 and TRBJ2-5, with TRBD2 identical over 11 bases. Trimming took 3 bases from V and 5 from J; bases not matched to a gene: 5. The CDR3 totals 15 residues. CDR3 loop: CASSFTSGSSETQYF. The CDR3 region has the DNA TGTGCCAGCAGTTTCACTAGCGGGAGTAGCGAGACCCAGTACTTC.

This clonotype was seen ten or more times. The V gene is TRBV20-1, the J gene TRBJ2-5; TRBD1 matches 9 bases. Germline loops: CDR1 DFQATT, CDR2 SNEGSKA (reference sequence). V lost 2 bases to trimming and J lost 5 bases; unmatched junction nucleotides: 6. CDR3 size: 14 residues. CDR3: CSARTGQGGETQYF. The CDR3 DNA reads TGCAGTGCTAGAACGGGACAGGGAGGGGAGACCCAGTACTTC.

This clonotype was counted a single time. This chain connects TRBV24-1 to TRBJ2-1; 8 bases fit TRBD1. The CDR3 consists of 16 residues. The germline V gene encodes CDR1 KGHDR and CDR2 SFDVKD. The ends lost 1 base at V and 5 bases at J; junction bases unmatched: 6. CDR3 nucleotides: TGTGCCACCAGTGATTTAACCGGGACAGGCCACAATGAGCAGTTCTTC. It yields the protein CATSDLTGTGHNEQFF.

V is TRBV7-9 and J is TRBJ2-6; 8 positions agree with TRBD2. V lost 6 bases and J lost 5; bases outside the gene matches: 0. CDR3 length: 13 residues. Germline V gene lookup returns CDR1 SEHNR and CDR2 FQNEAQ (reference sequence). CDR3 DNA: TGTGCCAGCAGTAGCGGGAGGGCCAACGTCCTGACTTTC. It specifies CASSSGRANVLTF. The variable domain in full, completed from reference TRBV7-9 and TRBJ2-6, reads DTGVSQNPRHKITKRGQNVTFRCDPISEHNRLYWYRQTLGQGPEFLTYFQNEAQLEKSRLLSDRFSAERPKGSFSTLEIQRTEQGDSAMYLCASSSGRANVLTFGAGSRLTVL.

This clonotype was detected once. The conserved closing phenylalanine or tryptophan is absent in this CDR3, likely reflecting a read error. The chain carries TRBV2 and TRBJ2-1; a weak D match, TRBD1 (6 bases). This CDR3 has 12 residues. Germline-derived CDR1 and CDR2 are SNHLY and FYNNEI. V lost 8 bases to trimming and J lost 6 bases, with 11 bases between them. CDR3 amino acids: CASGRQVNEQFS. The CDR3 nucleotides are TGTGCCAGCGGCCGACAGGTCAATGAGCAGTTCTCC.

This clonotype was found many times. The genes are TRBV29-1 and TRBJ1-2, with D tentatively TRBD1 (5 bases). The CDR3 runs 13 residues. CDR1 is SQVTM, CDR2 ANQGSEA, per germline. V lost 4 bases and J 3 bases, leaving 12 bases between the germline ends. In DNA, the CDR3 is TGCAGCGTTGTGGCCCAGGGCCACTATGGCTACACCTTC. Amino acids: CSVVAQGHYGYTF.

This clonotype was seen repeatedly, ten times or more. The V call is TRBV12-3 or TRBV12-4, the J call TRBJ2-7, with D unresolved. CDR3 length: 13 residues. Trimming left V 3 bases short and J 2 bases short, with 8 bases between. CDR3 amino acids: CASSFQQTYEQYF. In DNA, the CDR3 is TGTGCCAGCAGTTTTCAACAGACCTACGAGCAGTACTTC.

In this sample, this clonotype turned up many times. The chain is built from TRBV7-8 and TRBJ1-3; D gene ambiguous. Germline CDR1 is SGHVS and CDR2 is FQNEAQ. Trimming stripped 5 bases from V and 4 bases from J, with 9 bases between. The CDR3 runs to 13 residues. The CDR3 reads CASSATTGNTIYF. The CDR3 DNA sequence: TGTGCCAGCAGCGCAACAACCGGAAACACCATATATTTT. Based on the CDR3 plus reference TRBV7-8 and TRBJ1-3, the full variable domain is GAGVSQSPRYKVAKRGQDVALRCDPISGHVSLFWYQQALGQGPEFLTYFQNEAQLDKSGLPSDRFFAERPEGSVSTLKIQRTQQEDSAVYLCASSATTGNTIYFGEGSWLTVV.

In this sample, this clonotype turned up many times. The chain combines TRBV5-1 with TRBJ1-4; D is uncertain. Per germline, CDR1 SGHRS and CDR2 YFSETQ. The V and J ends lost 2 bases and 0 bases respectively, with 14 bases between them. This CDR3 region has 17 residues. CDR3 in amino acids: CASSLEMPDTTNEKLFF. The DNA of the CDR3 is TGCGCCAGCAGCTTAGAAATGCCCGACACAACTAATGAAAAACTGTTTTTT.

Regarding this clonotype: This may be a read error, as it is one base from a much larger clone. The chain is built from TRBV3-1 and TRBJ2-7; 8 positions agree with TRBD1. CDR1 is LGHDT, CDR2 YNNKEL, per germline (reference sequence). This CDR3 is 14 amino acids long. DNA of the CDR3: TGTGTCAGCAGCCACCTAGGGACAGGTTACGAGCAGTACTTC. It is translated as CVSSHLGTGYEQYF.

Many counts were recorded for this clonotype. A much larger clone lies a single base off, so this may be a read error. This likely comes from a read error, as the CDR3 has no conserved phenylalanine or tryptophan at its end. J is TRBJ1-2 and V is TRBV9; no clear D gene. Germline-derived CDR1 and CDR2 are SGDLS and YYNGEE. There are 13 residues in the CDR3. Trimming cost V 0 bases and J 2 bases, with 5 bases left between them. The CDR3 nucleotides are TGTGCCAGCAGCGTAGGGAGGAACTATGGCTACACCTCC. This translates into CASSVGRNYGYTS.

This clonotype was detected many times. V usage is TRBV7-2 and J usage is TRBJ1-2; D call uncertain. This CDR3 is built from 14 residues. Germline CDR1 reads SGHTA; CDR2 reads FQGNSA. Trimming left V 1 base short and J 4 bases short, with 10 bases between. This chain's CDR3 is CTSSLDAAGYGYTF. CDR3 nucleotides: TGTACCAGCAGCTTAGACGCGGCGGGCTATGGCTACACCTTC.

There are a few counts of this clonotype. The gene calls are TRBV12-3 or TRBV12-4 and TRBJ1-5, with D perhaps matching TRBD1 (6 bases). The CDR3 is made up of 12 amino acids. V gave up 5 bases and J gave up 9 bases, with 11 bases separating them. Here the CDR3 DNA reads TGTGCCAGCAGTCACCAGGGGCCGCCCCAGCATTTT. This gives the protein CASSHQGPPQHF.

This chain links TRBV2 with TRBJ1-2; the match to TRBD1 covers 12 bases. This CDR3 is built from 17 residues. Germline V gene lookup returns CDR1 SNHLY and CDR2 FYNNEI. The J segment lost 4 bases and the V segment lost 3 bases, leaving 9 bases of the junction unmatched. CDR3 region: CASSDGTGGVRVYGYTF. DNA of the CDR3: TGTGCCAGCAGTGACGGGACAGGGGGCGTCCGGGTCTATGGCTACACCTTC.

The V gene is TRBV20-1, the J gene TRBJ2-3; a weak D match, TRBD1 (5 bases). The CDR3 extends over 11 amino acids. The germline V gene encodes CDR1 DFQATT and CDR2 SNEGSKA (reference sequence). V was cut by 2 bases and J by 6 bases, with 6 bases left in between. The CDR3 region has the DNA TGCAGTGCTAGAAACAGGGATACGCAGTATTTT. It yields the protein CSARNRDTQYF.

This clonotype was detected only a few times. The chain employs TRBV4-3 and TRBJ2-4; 10 bases fit TRBD2. The CDR3 consists of 18 residues. Germline V gene sequence: CDR1 LGHNA, CDR2 YSLEER. J was trimmed by 0 bases and V by 0 bases; bases with no gene match: 5. CDR3 sequence reads: CASSQETLAGVAKNIQYF. As DNA, the CDR3 is TGCGCCAGCAGCCAAGAAACCCTAGCGGGGGTAGCCAAAAACATTCAGTACTTC.

This clonotype was observed a few times. The rearrangement joins TRBV6-2 or TRBV6-3 to TRBJ2-7, with D possibly matching TRBD1 (5 bases). Deletions cut 2 bases from V and 3 bases from J, with 14 bases between. The CDR3 has 15 residues. The germline V gene has CDR1 MNHEY and CDR2 SVGEGT. CDR3 region: CASSYPRANIYEQYF. The CDR3, as DNA: TGTGCCAGCAGTTACCCCAGGGCTAATATCTACGAGCAGTACTTC.

Turning to this clonotype: Germline and junction disagree at one end, which may indicate a read error. The CDR3 DNA is TGTAGCGTTGGTACTAGCGGGTCCGGGGAGCTGCTTTTT. This encodes CSVGTSGSGELLF. The chain has TRBV29-1 and TRBJ2-2; 9 bases match TRBD2. CDR3 length equals 13 residues. Germline CDR1 is SQVTM and CDR2 is ANQGSEA.

This clonotype was seen repeatedly, ten times or more. This rearrangement joins TRBV11-2 to TRBJ2-7; 9 positions match TRBD2. Looked up from germline, CDR1 is SGHAT and CDR2 is FQNNGV. The length of the CDR3 is 16 residues. The V and J ends lost 2 bases and 3 bases, in that order; junction bases with no gene match: 8. CDR3 loop: CASSLTSGYSHYEQYF. CDR3 DNA: TGTGCCAGCAGCTTAACTAGCGGGTATTCACACTACGAGCAGTACTTC.

In this sample, this clonotype turned up a few times. The rearrangement uses TRBV6-1 and TRBJ2-1, with D perhaps TRBD1 or TRBD2 (5 bases each). This CDR3 spans 16 amino acids. Trimming pared 7 bases from V and 5 bases from J, leaving 21 bases between. Germline CDR1 reads MNHNS; CDR2 reads SASEGT. The CDR3 nucleotides are TGTGCCAGCACCAAAAAGAGGGGTAGCAGCAACAATGAGCAGTTCTTC. Translated: CASTKKRGSSNNEQFF.

In this sample, this clonotype turned up many times. The chain links TRBV6-6 to TRBJ1-4; D not certain. Trimming cost V 5 bases and J 0 bases, with 22 bases left between them. The CDR3 spans 19 residues. The germline CDR1 and CDR2 sequences are MNHNY and SVGAGI (reference sequence). CDR3 amino acids: CASSAGVSDLGTTNEKLFF. The CDR3 region has the DNA TGTGCCAGCAGTGCGGGAGTATCCGACTTGGGGACAACTAATGAAAAACTGTTTTTT.

This clonotype appeared many times. This chain joins TRBV6-5 and TRBJ2-3; TRBD1 aligns across 9 bases. Germline CDR1 and CDR2: MNHEY and SVGAGI. The CDR3 contains 15 residues. V shed 6 bases and J 0 bases; nucleotides not matched to a gene: 4. The CDR3 DNA sequence: TGTGCCAGCAGGGCGACAGGGGGAAGCACAGATACGCAGTATTTT. Protein sequence: CASRATGGSTDTQYF.